A single sample gave rise to the 22 T cell receptor beta chains below, sequenced in a study of blood T cell repertoires in COVID-19. Profiled with immunoSEQ multiplex PCR; TCRdb holds only in-frame clones, not every one. This sample has tens of thousands of clones, with under 85% found just once. The material sequenced was peripheral blood. Source of these receptors: a man aged 50-60 years with COVID-19, enrolled during active disease.

The genes are TRBV7-9 and TRBJ1-1; D might be TRBD1 (5 bases). Trimming cost V 5 bases and J 3 bases, with 10 bases left between them. This CDR3 comprises 13 residues. The germline V gene encodes CDR1 SEHNR and CDR2 FQNEAQ (reference sequence). The CDR3 spells CASSPGGDTEAFF. DNA of the CDR3: TGTGCCAGCAGCCCCGGGGGGGACACTGAAGCTTTCTTT.

This clone was counted once. The gene calls are TRBV4-2 and TRBJ1-1; TRBD1 might be the D (6 bases). The CDR3 totals 15 residues. Trimming removed 2 bases from V and 0 bases from J, with 10 bases in between. Germline V gene data show CDR1 as LGHNA and CDR2 as YNFKEQ. This CDR3 reads CASSQKQGMNTEAFF. For the CDR3, the DNA is TGTGCCAGCAGCCAAAAACAGGGTATGAACACTGAAGCTTTCTTT.

The V call is TRBV27, the J call TRBJ1-2, with 8 bases fitting TRBD1. CDR1 and CDR2 (germline): MNHEY, SMNVEV (reference sequence). Losses at the gene ends were 2 bases for V and 7 bases for J; bases not matched to a gene: 9. This CDR3 region has 15 residues. The CDR3 reads CASSLARTGLGGYTF. The DNA of the CDR3 is TGTGCCAGCAGTTTAGCTCGGACAGGGCTTGGTGGCTACACCTTC.

The chain links TRBV11-3 to TRBJ2-1; 11 bases line up with TRBD2. Losses at the gene ends were 1 base for V and 5 bases for J; bases not matched to a gene: 7. This CDR3 is 17 amino acids long. Per germline, CDR1 SGHNT and CDR2 YENEEA. The CDR3 sequence is CASSLGIAGGPDNEQFF. DNA of the CDR3: TGTGCCAGCAGCTTAGGTATAGCGGGGGGGCCGGACAATGAGCAGTTCTTC.

This sequence joins TRBV6-5 and TRBJ1-2; 8 positions agree with TRBD1. Per the germline V gene, CDR1 is MNHEY and CDR2 is SVGAGI. The CDR3 is 13 amino acids. V lost 4 bases, J lost 5 bases, and 3 bases stayed unmatched. The CDR3 region has the DNA TGTGCCAGCAGTTCGGACAGGGTTTATGGCTACACCTTC. Translating it yields CASSSDRVYGYTF.

The V gene is TRBV29-1, the J gene TRBJ2-5, with TRBD2 matching 8 bases. The CDR3 runs to 17 residues. The V gene's germline CDR1 is SQVTM and CDR2 ANQGSEA. Losses at the gene ends were 3 bases for V and 2 bases for J; bases not matched to a gene: 14. The CDR3 is CSVEKSGAGGLQETQYF. Here the CDR3 DNA reads TGCAGCGTTGAGAAAAGTGGGGCGGGGGGACTTCAAGAGACCCAGTACTTC.

The V call is TRBV6-1, the J call TRBJ1-5; 7 bases map to TRBD1. The CDR3 sequence is 15 residues long. With V trimmed by 3 bases and J by 3 bases, 5 bases remained unmatched. Germline V CDR1 and CDR2: MNHNS, SASEGT. The CDR3 sequence: CASSETGQNNQPQHF. The CDR3 DNA is TGTGCCAGCAGTGAGACGGGACAGAACAATCAGCCCCAGCATTTT.

This chain uses TRBV19 with TRBJ2-5, with D possibly being TRBD2 (5 bases). V was trimmed by 5 bases and J by 2 bases, leaving 15 bases between them. This CDR3 has 15 residues. Germline lookup yields CDR1 LNHDA and CDR2 SQIVND (reference sequence). CDR3 protein: CASSLQIGIQETQYF. As DNA, the CDR3 is TGTGCCAGTAGTCTACAAATCGGGATTCAAGAGACCCAGTACTTC. Drawing the rest from reference TRBV19 and TRBJ2-5, the complete variable domain is DGGITQSPKYLFRKEGQNVTLSCEQNLNHDAMYWYRQDPGQGLRLIYYSQIVNDFQKGDIAEGYSVSREKKESFPLTVTSAQKNPTAFYLCASSLQIGIQETQYFGPGTRLLVL.

This clone came up a few times. This chain links TRBV15 with TRBJ1-4; 8 bases align to TRBD1. J lost 8 bases, V lost 3 bases, and 8 bases had no gene match. Per the germline V gene, CDR1 is LNHNV and CDR2 is YYDKDF (reference sequence). The CDR3 length is 15 residues. In DNA form, the CDR3 reads TGTGCCACCAGCAGCCCGACAGGGGTAGAGGAAAAACTGTTTTTT. Amino acids: CATSSPTGVEEKLFF.

The chain has TRBV13 and TRBJ2-6; no clear D. Trimming stripped 3 bases from V and 0 bases from J, with 3 bases between. The CDR3 totals 14 residues. From germline, CDR1 is PRHDT and CDR2 FYEKMQ (reference sequence). In DNA form, the CDR3 reads TGTGCCAGCAGCTTCAGCTCTGGGGCCAACGTCCTGACTTTC. Its translation is CASSFSSGANVLTF.

The V gene is TRBV7-2, the J gene TRBJ1-2, with D tentatively TRBD1 (5 bases). Trimming shortened V by 1 base and J by 4 bases, and 13 bases separated the two germline ends. CDR1 is SGHTA, CDR2 FQGNSA, per germline. This CDR3 is built from 15 residues. The CDR3 DNA is TGTGCCAGCAGCTTAGTAAGGCAGGGCGGCTATGGCTACACCTTC. This codes for CASSLVRQGGYGYTF.

V and J are TRBV7-2 and TRBJ2-5; 8 bases fit TRBD1. CDR3 size: 13 residues. After removal of 3 bases from V and 6 bases from J, the junction contained 3 bases not matched to a gene. Germline V lookup: CDR1 SGHTA, CDR2 FQGNSA. CDR3 nucleotide sequence: TGTGCCAGCAGCTTGGACAGGGAAAAGACCCAGTACTTC. As protein: CASSLDREKTQYF.

V is TRBV10-3 and J is TRBJ1-2; a weak D match, TRBD1 (5 bases). This CDR3 spans 15 amino acids. Germline V gene data show CDR1 as ENHRY and CDR2 as SYGVKD. Trimming took 3 bases from V and 0 from J, leaving 11 bases between them. The CDR3 loop is CAISEGREANYGYTF. As DNA, the CDR3 is TGTGCCATCAGTGAAGGCAGGGAAGCTAACTATGGCTACACCTTC.

This sequence joins TRBV6-5 and TRBJ1-1; TRBD1 agrees at 11 bases. The CDR3 sequence is 14 residues long. V gave up 4 bases and J gave up 5 bases; unmatched junction bases: 3. Germline CDR1 is MNHEY and CDR2 is SVGAGI. The CDR3 is CASSSGQGGTEAFF. CDR3 sequence (DNA): TGTGCCAGCAGTTCGGGACAGGGGGGGACTGAAGCTTTCTTT.

The chain combines TRBV7-9 with TRBJ1-2, with 8 bases that match TRBD1. The CDR3 runs to 19 residues. With 5 bases clipped from V and 1 base from J, the junction kept 18 bases outside the gene matches. Germline V CDR1 and CDR2: SEHNR, FQNEAQ (reference sequence). The CDR3 here is CASSIPPTGESPINYGYTF. CDR3 in DNA: TGTGCCAGCAGCATCCCACCGACAGGGGAGTCTCCTATTAACTATGGCTACACCTTC.

This clone was recorded a few times. V gene TRBV6-2 or TRBV6-3 combines with J gene TRBJ1-6; no definite D call. V gave up 2 bases and J gave up 6 bases, with 14 bases separating them. The V gene's germline CDR1 is MNHEY and CDR2 SVGEGT. This CDR3 has 16 amino acids. The DNA of the CDR3 is TGTGCCAGCAGTTACCTCCAAGGAGCAACTAATTCACCCCTCCACTTT. Its protein is CASSYLQGATNSPLHF.

Regarding this clone: Its ends do not fully match the called genes, so a read error is possible. The rearrangement uses TRBV4-1 and TRBJ1-4; D is unclear. CDR1 MGHRA and CDR2 YSYEKL come from the germline V gene. The CDR3 spans 14 residues. The CDR3 spells CASTAAARSEKLFF. CDR3 in DNA: TGCGCAAGCACGGCGGCCGCCCGGAGTGAAAAACTGTTTTTT.

In this sample, this clone turned up a few times. The rearrangement links TRBV20-1 to TRBJ1-2; D is uncertain. Germline V CDR1 and CDR2: DFQATT, SNEGSKA (reference sequence). Trimming removed 2 bases at V and 8 bases at J, with 6 bases between. The CDR3 sequence is 10 residues long. The CDR3 DNA follows: TGCAGTGCTAGATTCGGGGGCTACACCTTC. It yields the protein CSARFGGYTF.

The chain couples TRBV2 to TRBJ2-1; perhaps TRBD2 as D (5 bases). Trimming stripped 8 bases from V and 7 bases from J, with 12 bases between. This CDR3 is 12 amino acids long. Germline CDR1 is SNHLY and CDR2 is FYNNEI. The CDR3 region has the DNA TGTGCCAGCCGGGGTTCCAAGAATGAGCAGTTCTTC. Protein product: CASRGSKNEQFF.

This chain connects TRBV5-1 to TRBJ2-4; TRBD1 aligns across 9 bases. CDR1 and CDR2 from the germline V gene are SGHRS and YFSETQ. V dropped 0 bases and J dropped 0; count of bases not matched to a gene: 7. This CDR3 spans 18 amino acids. The chain's CDR3 is CASSLGGQGSVAKNIQYF. CDR3 sequence (DNA): TGCGCCAGCAGCTTGGGGGGACAGGGAAGTGTAGCCAAAAACATTCAGTACTTC.

The rearrangement links TRBV6-5 to TRBJ2-1; 8 nucleotides agree with TRBD2. The CDR3 is 14 amino acids. Germline lookup yields CDR1 MNHEY and CDR2 SVGAGI. V shed 8 bases and J 1 base; nucleotides not matched to a gene: 4. The CDR3 DNA is TGTGCCAGCTCTCAGCGGGAGTCCTACAATGAGCAGTTCTTC. It yields the protein CASSQRESYNEQFF.

V and J are TRBV5-1 and TRBJ2-2; D is unresolved. Germline CDR1 reads SGHRS; CDR2 reads YFSETQ. The CDR3 runs 15 residues. Trimming removed 0 bases at V and 5 bases at J, with 11 bases between. CDR3 nucleotides: TGCGCCAGCAGCTTGGCCACAGTTAAGACCGGGGAGCTGTTTTTT. Residues: CASSLATVKTGELFF. The complete variable domain, with remaining parts taken from reference TRBV5-1 and TRBJ2-2, reads KAGVTQTPRYLIKTRGQQVTLSCSPISGHRSVSWYQQTPGQGLQFLFEYFSETQRNKGNFPGRFSGRQFSNSRSEMNVSTLELGDSALYLCASSLATVKTGELFFGEGSRLTVL.